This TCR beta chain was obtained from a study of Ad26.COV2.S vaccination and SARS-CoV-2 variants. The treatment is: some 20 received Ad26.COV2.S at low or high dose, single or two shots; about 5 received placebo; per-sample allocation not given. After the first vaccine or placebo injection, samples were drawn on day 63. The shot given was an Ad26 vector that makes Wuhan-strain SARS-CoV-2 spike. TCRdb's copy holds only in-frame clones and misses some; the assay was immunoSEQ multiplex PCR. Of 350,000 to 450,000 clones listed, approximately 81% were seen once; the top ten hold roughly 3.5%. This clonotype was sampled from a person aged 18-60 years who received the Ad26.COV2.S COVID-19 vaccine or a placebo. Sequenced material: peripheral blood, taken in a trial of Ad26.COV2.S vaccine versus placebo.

Here the CDR3 reads CASSLAAEAFF. The DNA of the CDR3 is TGTGCCAGCAGCCTGGCGGCTGAAGCTTTCTTT. V usage is TRBV3-1 (or the pseudogene TRBV3-2) and J usage is TRBJ1-1; D is unclear. V lost 4 bases and J lost 6, with 6 bases in between. The CDR3 covers 11 residues. CDR1 is LGHDT and CDR2 is YNNKEL in the germline V gene (reference sequence).